This paragraph reports one T cell receptor beta chain. The sample originates from a study of blood T cell repertoires in COVID-19. Whole-study context: Collection of acute and convalescent COVID-19 samples took place in the United States, Italy and Spain. PBMCs, B-cell-depleted T cells, or T cells provided the cDNA or gDNA that made up the material.

As handled by the study authors: Estimation of nucleated cell counts was performed using reference gene primer amplification. Repertoires were generated with immunoSEQ multiplex PCR, while TCRdb's copy carries only in-frame clones and drops some. The D gene and trimming were derived from the DNA, and the V and J assignments and clone size from that table. The table has some 170,000 clones, over 80% seen once. Germline V gene sequence: CDR1 SNHLY, CDR2 FYNNEI. This CDR3 has 14 amino acids. V lost 2 bases and J 4 bases, leaving 11 bases between the germline ends. This rearrangement joins TRBV2 to TRBJ1-1; D perhaps matches TRBD1 (5 bases). The origin of this receptor is a woman in her 70s with acute or convalescent COVID-19. Sequencing used peripheral blood. The CDR3 region is CASSEREGSTEAFF. The CDR3 region has the DNA TGTGCCAGCAGTGAAAGGGAGGGGAGCACTGAAGCTTTCTTT.